Detailed here is one TCR beta chain. TCRdb keeps only in-frame clones here, not all; method: immunoSEQ multiplex PCR. The sample holds about 99,000 clones, 88% seen once. This entry comes from a study of radiotherapy plus CTLA-4 blockade in lung cancer. The germline V gene has CDR1 SGHRS and CDR2 YFSETQ. The CDR3 is 14 residues long. Between the trimmed V and J ends, which lost 4 bases and 6 bases, there was a span of 17 bases. The V and J genes are TRBV5-1 and TRBJ2-7, with a tentative D call TRBD2 (5 bases). Specimen: peripheral blood, collected from a patient treated with radiotherapy plus ipilimumab. This sequence was found in a human donor with non-small cell lung cancer that progressed on radiotherapy plus ipilimumab. In nucleotides, the CDR3 is TGCGCCAGCAGCCCCGACGAGGGAGCGCCCGAGCAGTACTTC. Translating it yields CASSPDEGAPEQYF.